The present T cell receptor (beta chain) was sequenced within a study of T cells in Graves' hyperthyroidism and ophthalmopathy. Overall study: Peripheral blood was acquired at first diagnosis, ahead of any therapy whatsoever. Findings of the study overall: In the blood, most expanded thyroid clonotypes above 0.001 appeared as well.

Only a few counts were recorded for this clonotype. Its antigen remains unidentified. Using RNA transcripts as the source, TCR beta CDR3 regions were amplified. A set of HTBI primers served as the primers for a first-round RT-PCR of the TCR CDR3. TCRdb reanalysed the multiplex PCR reads using MiXCR and keeps one entry per CDR3 protein. Of about 740,000 distinct CDR3 sequences listed, around 15% are singletons. Trimming took 5 bases from V and 5 from J, leaving 12 bases between them. The CDR3 sequence is 13 residues long. CDR1 is SGHTA, CDR2 FQGNSA, per germline. When ophthalmopathy did not progress within 18 months, Graves' hyperthyroidism was considered stable. The PBMCs had their origin in roughly 9.8 ml of fresh peripheral blood.

This TCR came from a woman under 30 with Graves' hyperthyroidism. The chain combines TRBV7-2 with TRBJ2-5; D is undetermined. The source material was blood. CDR3 DNA: TGTGCCAGCAGCGGATCCGGGCCCGAGACCCAGTACTTC. It is translated as CASSGSGPETQYF.